The 32 T cell receptor beta chains reported below all come from one sample, sequenced in a study of shared clonotypes between healthy human individuals. Here immunoSEQ multiplex PCR was the method, and the copy in TCRdb shows in-frame clones only, minus some. The sample records roughly 2 million clones, nearly 97% being singletons. The specimen was naive CD4+ T cells sorted from blood. Subset described: CD45RA+ positively selected. The receptors shown here come from a man aged 18 to 29 in good health.

V usage is TRBV6-4 and J usage is TRBJ1-2; TRBD1 is a possible D gene (5 bases). The CDR3 covers 14 residues. Trimming removed 6 bases from V and 0 bases from J, with 11 bases in between. Germline V CDR1 and CDR2: MRHNA, SNTAGT. The CDR3 loop reads CASRERDANYGYTF. The CDR3 DNA reads TGTGCCAGCAGGGAAAGGGACGCTAACTATGGCTACACCTTC.

A few counts support this clone. This CDR3 reads CASSLDRTANYGYTF. In DNA form, the CDR3 reads TGTGCCAGCAGCTTAGACAGGACAGCTAACTATGGCTACACCTTC. This chain uses TRBV11-2 with TRBJ1-2; a possible D gene is TRBD1 (6 bases). V was shortened by 0 bases and J by 0 bases, with 8 bases between the two germline ends. Germline V gene lookup returns CDR1 SGHAT and CDR2 FQNNGV. CDR3 length equals 15 residues. The full variable domain, rest sourced from reference TRBV11-2 and TRBJ1-2, is EAGVAQSPRYKIIEKRQSVAFWCNPISGHATLYWYQQILGQGPKLLIQFQNNGVVDDSQLPKDRFSAERLKGVDSTLKIQPAKLEDSAVYLCASSLDRTANYGYTFGSGTRLTVV.

The J gene is TRBJ1-6, the V gene TRBV6-1, with 7 positions matching TRBD1. Trimming took 0 bases from V and 10 from J; bases not matched to a gene: 6. Per germline, CDR1 MNHNS and CDR2 SASEGT. This CDR3 region has 15 residues. CDR3 DNA: TGTGCCAGCAGTGAAGCAACAGGGGATAGGTCACCCCTCCACTTT. Its translation is CASSEATGDRSPLHF.

The V and J genes are TRBV4-1 and TRBJ2-2, with a possible D match to TRBD1 (5 bases). The CDR3 length is 17 residues. Germline V gene lookup returns CDR1 MGHRA and CDR2 YSYEKL. V lost 2 bases, J lost 5 bases, and 18 bases lay in between. In DNA, the CDR3 is TGCGCCAGCAGCCAAACACGACAGTGGTCAGGGACCGGGGAGCTGTTTTTT. Translation: CASSQTRQWSGTGELFF.

V and J are TRBV14 and TRBJ2-2; TRBD2 matches at 7 bases. The CDR3 is 14 residues long. From germline, CDR1 is SGHDN and CDR2 FVKESK. The ends lost 7 bases at V and 2 bases at J; junction bases unmatched: 4. DNA of the CDR3: TGTGCCAGCAAGGGAGGGTTCAACACCGGGGAGCTGTTTTTT. The encoded protein is CASKGGFNTGELFF. The full variable domain, completed using reference TRBV14 and TRBJ2-2, is EAGVTQFPSHSVIEKGQTVTLRCDPISGHDNLYWYRRVMGKEIKFLLHFVKESKQDESGMPNNRFLAERTGGTYSTLKVQPAELEDSGVYFCASKGGFNTGELFFGEGSRLTVL.

V usage is TRBV28 and J usage is TRBJ2-1; TRBD1 matches at 10 bases. The germline V gene has CDR1 MDHEN and CDR2 SYDVKM. The CDR3 has 14 amino acids. V gave up 10 bases and J gave up 9 bases; unmatched junction bases: 12. For the CDR3, the DNA is TGTGCCACCACGGACAGGGGGTTGTATGGTGAGCAGTTCTTC. This translates into CATTDRGLYGEQFF.

The CDR3 protein is CASSPTGSKNTGELFF. In nucleotides, the CDR3 is TGTGCCAGTAGTCCAACGGGCAGTAAGAACACCGGGGAGCTGTTTTTT. The chain carries TRBV19 and TRBJ2-2; D not certain. Germline values: CDR1 LNHDA, CDR2 SQIVND (reference sequence). Trimming stripped 5 bases from V and 1 base from J, with 14 bases between. The CDR3 totals 16 residues.

The V and J genes are TRBV5-1 and TRBJ1-2; no firm D call. The germline gives CDR1 SGHRS, CDR2 YFSETQ. With 4 bases removed from V and 8 bases from J, the gap between germline ends came to 21 bases. CDR3 length: 15 amino acids. CDR3 in amino acids: CASSPDPEAVLGYTF. Here the CDR3 DNA reads TGCGCCAGCAGCCCTGATCCGGAAGCAGTATTAGGCTACACCTTC.

This chain links TRBV7-2 with TRBJ1-2; D is unclear. The CDR3 sequence is 16 residues long. The V gene's germline CDR1 is SGHTA and CDR2 FQGNSA. The germline V and J ends were trimmed by 1 base and 4 bases, with 16 bases remaining between them. The CDR3 DNA reads TGTGCCAGCAGCTTAGAAGGTCGGGTCACCGGCTATGGCTACACCTTC. It yields the protein CASSLEGRVTGYGYTF.

V usage is TRBV18 and J usage is TRBJ1-1; D is possibly TRBD1 (5 bases). The CDR3 length is 14 residues. V was pared by 3 bases and J by 7 bases, with 15 bases between. The germline V gene encodes CDR1 KGHSH and CDR2 LQKENI. The CDR3 sequence: CASSPLEGNLEAFF. DNA of the CDR3: TGTGCCAGCTCACCCCTTGAGGGGAACCTTGAAGCTTTCTTT. Based on the CDR3 plus reference TRBV18 and TRBJ1-1, the full variable domain is NAGVMQNPRHLVRRRGQEARLRCSPMKGHSHVYWYRQLPEEGLKFMVYLQKENIIDESGMPKERFSAEFPKEGPSILRIQQVVRGDSAAYFCASSPLEGNLEAFFGQGTRLTVV.

The V call is TRBV5-1, the J call TRBJ2-3; D remains ambiguous. The CDR3 is 14 residues long. Trimming cost V 4 bases and J 2 bases, with 11 bases left between them. Germline values: CDR1 SGHRS, CDR2 YFSETQ. The chain's CDR3 is CASSPGEITDTQYF. The CDR3 DNA reads TGCGCCAGCAGCCCCGGAGAGATCACAGATACGCAGTATTTT.

The chain is built from TRBV15 and TRBJ2-5, with D uncertain. This CDR3 contains 14 residues. The germline V gene has CDR1 LNHNV and CDR2 YYDKDF (reference sequence). Trimming took off 1 base at V and 5 bases at J, with 11 bases between the two ends. The CDR3 nucleotides read TGTGCCACCAGCAGAGCTGGGGTCGGTGAGACCCAGTACTTC. Translation gives CATSRAGVGETQYF.

A single count supports this clone. The chain combines TRBV5-1 with TRBJ1-4; a weak D match, TRBD1 (5 bases). Per the germline V gene, CDR1 is SGHRS and CDR2 is YFSETQ. The V end was cut by 4 bases, the J end by 8 bases, with 18 bases between. CDR3 size: 15 residues. The CDR3 DNA is TGCGCCAGCAGCGCGGGACGGCCCGTTGAGGAAAAACTGTTTTTT. It translates to CASSAGRPVEEKLFF.

This chain connects TRBV2 to TRBJ1-1, with D perhaps TRBD1 (5 bases). CDR1 is SNHLY and CDR2 is FYNNEI in the germline V gene. The CDR3 runs 13 residues. Trimming shortened V by 5 bases and J by 12 bases, and 19 bases separated the two germline ends. The DNA for the CDR3 is TGTGCCAGCAGTCCAGACGGGACCGCGAGATCTTTCTTT. This encodes CASSPDGTARSFF.

J is TRBJ2-7 and V is TRBV12-2; TRBD2, the table's D call, lacks a check against the DNA. TRBV12-2 is an annotated pseudogene. The CDR3 runs 17 residues. Here the CDR3 reads CASRLGASGSGSYEQYF. CDR3 in DNA: TGTGCAAGTCGCTTAGGGGCTAGCGGGAGCGGTTCCTACGAGCAGTACTTC.

In the case of this clone: Other nucleotide sequences in the sample specify the same CDR3. This chain links TRBV5-1 with TRBJ2-1, with 9 bases matching TRBD1. CDR3 length: 15 amino acids. After removal of 0 bases from V and 6 bases from J, the junction contained 4 bases not matched to a gene. Germline V gene sequence: CDR1 SGHRS, CDR2 YFSETQ. The CDR3 nucleotides are TGCGCCAGCAGCTTGGAGGGACAGGGAGGCAATGAGCAGTTCTTC. This codes for CASSLEGQGGNEQFF. Based on the CDR3 plus reference TRBV5-1 and TRBJ2-1, the full variable domain is KAGVTQTPRYLIKTRGQQVTLSCSPISGHRSVSWYQQTPGQGLQFLFEYFSETQRNKGNFPGRFSGRQFSNSRSEMNVSTLELGDSALYLCASSLEGQGGNEQFFGPGTRLTVL.

This sequence joins TRBV30 and TRBJ2-2; D might be TRBD2 (5 bases). Trimming pared 7 bases from V and 3 bases from J, leaving 15 bases between. The CDR3 is made up of 14 amino acids. CDR1 and CDR2 from the germline V gene are GTSNPN and SVGIG (reference sequence). The CDR3 region is CASGGGLYTGELFF. CDR3 nucleotides: TGTGCCTCAGGAGGCGGGCTTTACACCGGGGAGCTGTTTTTT.

The chain uses TRBV19 and TRBJ1-2; weak D call: TRBD1 (6 bases). Deletions cut 8 bases from V and 2 bases from J, with 12 bases between. Germline V lookup: CDR1 LNHDA, CDR2 SQIVND (reference sequence). This CDR3 spans 13 amino acids. CDR3 amino acids: CASWGRGNYGYTF. DNA of the CDR3: TGTGCCAGTTGGGGCAGGGGAAACTATGGCTACACCTTC.

The V gene is TRBV7-9, the J gene TRBJ1-3; maybe TRBD1 (6 bases). Per the germline V gene, CDR1 is SEHNR and CDR2 is FQNEAQ (reference sequence). V lost 3 bases and J 4 bases, leaving 22 bases between the germline ends. This CDR3 contains 18 residues. The CDR3 region is CASSFWGGPGGTGNTIYF. For the CDR3, the DNA is TGTGCCAGCAGCTTTTGGGGGGGCCCTGGCGGCACCGGAAACACCATATATTTT. Based on the CDR3 plus reference TRBV7-9 and TRBJ1-3, the full variable domain is DTGVSQNPRHKITKRGQNVTFRCDPISEHNRLYWYRQTLGQGPEFLTYFQNEAQLEKSRLLSDRFSAERPKGSFSTLEIQRTEQGDSAMYLCASSFWGGPGGTGNTIYFGEGSWLTVV.

The V and J genes are TRBV6-1 and TRBJ1-1; tentative D call: TRBD1 (5 bases). This CDR3 has 12 amino acids. Looked up from germline, CDR1 is MNHNS and CDR2 is SASEGT. V was pared by 5 bases and J by 6 bases, with 10 bases between. The CDR3 coding sequence is TGTGCCAGCAGTTTCGGGGGTCCTGAAGCTTTCTTT. This codes for CASSFGGPEAFF.

The V gene is TRBV19, the J gene TRBJ2-5, with 10 positions matching TRBD1. The germline V gene encodes CDR1 LNHDA and CDR2 SQIVND (reference sequence). V was pared by 3 bases and J by 0 bases, with 4 bases of the junction left unmatched. The CDR3 runs to 16 residues. This CDR3 is CASSIRQGANQETQYF. CDR3 DNA: TGTGCCAGTAGTATTCGACAGGGGGCGAACCAAGAGACCCAGTACTTC.

The chain employs TRBV2 and TRBJ1-5, with D perhaps matching TRBD1 (6 bases). CDR1 and CDR2 from the germline V gene are SNHLY and FYNNEI. The length of the CDR3 is 17 residues. Between the trimmed V and J ends, which lost 6 bases and 2 bases, there was a span of 20 bases. CDR3 nucleotides: TGTGCCAGCAGGGCACTAGCTGGACAGATCGGCAATCAGCCCCAGCATTTT. Residues: CASRALAGQIGNQPQHF.

The J gene is TRBJ1-5, the V gene TRBV7-9, with 7 positions matching TRBD1. Germline-derived CDR1 and CDR2 are SEHNR and FQNEAQ (reference sequence). J was trimmed by 3 bases and V by 3 bases; bases with no gene match: 5. The CDR3 loop spans 15 amino acids. CDR3 sequence reads: CASSFLGGPNQPQHF. DNA of the CDR3: TGTGCCAGCAGCTTTTTAGGGGGCCCCAATCAGCCCCAGCATTTT.

The rearrangement links TRBV5-1 to TRBJ2-7; possible D gene TRBD1, 5 bases. Trimming pared 3 bases from V and 2 bases from J, leaving 9 bases between. The CDR3 length is 13 residues. Germline-derived CDR1 and CDR2 are SGHRS and YFSETQ. CDR3: CASSYDRTYEQYF. The CDR3 DNA reads as TGCGCCAGCAGCTATGACAGAACCTACGAGCAGTACTTC.

The chain combines TRBV18 with TRBJ1-2, with TRBD1 identical over 7 bases. The germline CDR1 and CDR2 sequences are KGHSH and LQKENI. CDR3 size: 18 residues. The trim removed 3 bases at V and 6 bases at J, leaving 19 bases unmatched. The CDR3 nucleotides are TGTGCCAGCTCACCCACTTTACCCGGACAGGTTTCGTGGGATGGCTACACCTTC. Amino acid sequence: CASSPTLPGQVSWDGYTF.

J is TRBJ2-3 and V is TRBV25-1; TRBD1 is a possible D gene (6 bases). V was cut by 1 base and J by 0 bases, with 11 bases left in between. The CDR3 is 16 amino acids. Germline lookup yields CDR1 MGHDK and CDR2 SYGVNS. CDR3 region: CASSELGDRSTDTQYF. Written as DNA, the CDR3 is TGTGCCAGCAGTGAATTGGGAGACAGGAGCACAGATACGCAGTATTTT.

This chain joins TRBV30 and TRBJ2-1; D is ambiguous. Trimming pared 0 bases from V and 9 bases from J, leaving 12 bases between. The V gene's germline CDR1 is GTSNPN and CDR2 SVGIG (reference sequence). The CDR3 extends over 13 amino acids. The CDR3 loop is CAWSVRAFGEQFF. CDR3 DNA: TGTGCCTGGAGTGTCCGGGCCTTCGGTGAGCAGTTCTTC.

Of note for this clone: Other DNA sequences in the same sample also yield this CDR3. The rearrangement joins TRBV28 to TRBJ1-2; TRBD1 might be the D (5 bases). The CDR3 extends over 13 amino acids. Germline V lookup: CDR1 MDHEN, CDR2 SYDVKM. Trimming pared 6 bases from V and 2 bases from J, leaving 10 bases between. The CDR3, as DNA: TGTGCCAGCAGCCCCACAGGAAACTATGGCTACACCTTC. Translated, it gives CASSPTGNYGYTF.

The V gene is TRBV5-1, the J gene TRBJ1-1; maybe TRBD1 (5 bases). Germline lookup yields CDR1 SGHRS and CDR2 YFSETQ. The CDR3 has 15 residues. V lost 0 bases and J 5 bases, leaving 14 bases between the germline ends. The CDR3: CASSLVQGIRTEAFF. DNA of the CDR3: TGCGCCAGCAGCTTGGTTCAGGGAATCAGGACTGAAGCTTTCTTT. The complete variable domain, with remaining parts taken from reference TRBV5-1 and TRBJ1-1, reads KAGVTQTPRYLIKTRGQQVTLSCSPISGHRSVSWYQQTPGQGLQFLFEYFSETQRNKGNFPGRFSGRQFSNSRSEMNVSTLELGDSALYLCASSLVQGIRTEAFFGQGTRLTVV.

CDR3 in amino acids: CASSPSGGLSRWGEQFF. In nucleotides, the CDR3 is TGTGCCAGCAGCCCTAGCGGGGGCTTATCCCGATGGGGTGAGCAGTTCTTC. The chain uses TRBV11-2 and TRBJ2-1, with 10 bases lining up with TRBD2. Germline lookup yields CDR1 SGHAT and CDR2 FQNNGV. The CDR3 covers 17 residues. The V gene end was trimmed by 5 bases and the J gene end by 9 bases; junction bases not matched to a gene: 16.

This chain joins TRBV2 and TRBJ2-5; the D is unclear. CDR1 SNHLY and CDR2 FYNNEI come from the germline V gene. The length of the CDR3 is 13 residues. V was shortened by 9 bases and J by 3 bases, with 14 bases between the two germline ends. CDR3 loop: CASGMRPEETQYF. DNA of the CDR3: TGTGCCAGTGGGATGCGCCCCGAAGAGACCCAGTACTTC.

In its sample, this clone was seen a few times. Other nucleotide sequences from this sample produce the same CDR3. The CDR3, as DNA: TGCGCCAGCAGCTTCGACAGAAACACTGAAGCTTTCTTT. Protein: CASSFDRNTEAFF. This chain links TRBV5-1 with TRBJ1-1, with D tentatively TRBD1 (5 bases). Trimming removed 2 bases at V and 2 bases at J, with 7 bases between. Germline values: CDR1 SGHRS, CDR2 YFSETQ. CDR3 length equals 13 residues.